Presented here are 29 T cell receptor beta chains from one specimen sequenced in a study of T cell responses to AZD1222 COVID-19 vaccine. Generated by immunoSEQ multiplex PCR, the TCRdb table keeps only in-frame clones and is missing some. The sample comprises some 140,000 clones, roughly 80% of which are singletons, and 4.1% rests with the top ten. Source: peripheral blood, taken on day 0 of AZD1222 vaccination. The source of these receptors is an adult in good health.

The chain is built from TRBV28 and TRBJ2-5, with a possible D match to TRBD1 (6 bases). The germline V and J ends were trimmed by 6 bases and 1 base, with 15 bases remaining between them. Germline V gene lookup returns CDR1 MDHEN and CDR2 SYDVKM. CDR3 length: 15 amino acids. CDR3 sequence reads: CASRGWGQAQETQYF. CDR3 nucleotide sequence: TGTGCCAGCAGAGGCTGGGGGCAGGCCCAAGAGACCCAGTACTTC.

The CDR3 nucleotides read TGTGCCTGGAGTTTCCTGCACAACGAGCAGTACTTC. Translation gives CAWSFLHNEQYF. This sequence joins TRBV30 and TRBJ2-7; D is undetermined. CDR1 GTSNPN and CDR2 SVGIG come from the germline V gene (reference sequence). The V gene lost 2 bases and the J gene lost 5 bases, with 10 bases spanning the gap. The CDR3 has 12 residues.

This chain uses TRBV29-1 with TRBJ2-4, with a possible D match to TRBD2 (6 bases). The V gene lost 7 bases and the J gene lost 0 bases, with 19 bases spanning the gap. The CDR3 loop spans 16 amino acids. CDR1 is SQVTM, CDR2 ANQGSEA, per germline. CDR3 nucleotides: TGCAGCGCCGTGATGGGAGGTAGCCTAGCCAAAAACATTCAGTACTTC. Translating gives CSAVMGGSLAKNIQYF.

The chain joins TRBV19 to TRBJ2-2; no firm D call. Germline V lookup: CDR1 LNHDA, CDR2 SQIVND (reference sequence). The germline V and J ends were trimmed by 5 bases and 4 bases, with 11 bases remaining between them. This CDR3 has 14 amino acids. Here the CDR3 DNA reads TGTGCCAGTAGTCCTACACGGAGCACCGGGGAGCTGTTTTTT. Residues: CASSPTRSTGELFF. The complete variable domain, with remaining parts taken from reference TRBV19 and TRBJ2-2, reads DGGITQSPKYLFRKEGQNVTLSCEQNLNHDAMYWYRQDPGQGLRLIYYSQIVNDFQKGDIAEGYSVSREKKESFPLTVTSAQKNPTAFYLCASSPTRSTGELFFGEGSRLTVL.

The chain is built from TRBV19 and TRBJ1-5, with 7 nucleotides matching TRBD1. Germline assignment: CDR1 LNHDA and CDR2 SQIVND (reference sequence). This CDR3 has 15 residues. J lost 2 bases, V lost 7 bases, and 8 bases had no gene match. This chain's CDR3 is CASTRQGDGNQPQHF. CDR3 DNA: TGTGCCAGTACCCGACAGGGTGATGGCAATCAGCCCCAGCATTTT.

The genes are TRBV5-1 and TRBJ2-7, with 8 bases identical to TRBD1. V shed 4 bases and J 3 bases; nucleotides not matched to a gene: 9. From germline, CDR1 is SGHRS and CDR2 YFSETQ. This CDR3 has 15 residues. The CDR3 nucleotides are TGCGCCAGCAGCCTTACCGGGACAGGTCGCTACGAGCAGTACTTC. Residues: CASSLTGTGRYEQYF.

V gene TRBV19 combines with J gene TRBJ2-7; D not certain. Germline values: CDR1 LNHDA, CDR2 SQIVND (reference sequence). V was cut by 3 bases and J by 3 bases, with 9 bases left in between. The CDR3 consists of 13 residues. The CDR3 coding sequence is TGTGCCAGTAGTATTTCCGGGTTCTACGAGCAGTACTTC. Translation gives CASSISGFYEQYF.

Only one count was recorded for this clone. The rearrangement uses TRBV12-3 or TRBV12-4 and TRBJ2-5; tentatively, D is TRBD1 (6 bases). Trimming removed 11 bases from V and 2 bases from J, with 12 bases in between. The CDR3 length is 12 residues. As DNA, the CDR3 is TGTGCCTCACAGGGTTTTCAAGAGACCCAGTACTTC. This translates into CASQGFQETQYF.

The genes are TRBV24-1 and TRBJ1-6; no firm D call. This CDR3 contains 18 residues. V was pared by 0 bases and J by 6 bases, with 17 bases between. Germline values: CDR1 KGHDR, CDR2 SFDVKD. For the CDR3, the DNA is TGTGCCACCAGTGATTTGCCCTCTTGGGTCGCGGGTAATTCACCCCTCCACTTT. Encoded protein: CATSDLPSWVAGNSPLHF.

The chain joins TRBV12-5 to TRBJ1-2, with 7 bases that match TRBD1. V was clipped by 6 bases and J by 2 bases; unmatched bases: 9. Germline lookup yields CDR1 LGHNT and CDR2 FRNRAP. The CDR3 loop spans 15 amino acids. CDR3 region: CASGRDRATNYGYTF. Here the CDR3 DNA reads TGTGCTAGTGGACGAGACAGGGCGACAAACTATGGCTACACCTTC.

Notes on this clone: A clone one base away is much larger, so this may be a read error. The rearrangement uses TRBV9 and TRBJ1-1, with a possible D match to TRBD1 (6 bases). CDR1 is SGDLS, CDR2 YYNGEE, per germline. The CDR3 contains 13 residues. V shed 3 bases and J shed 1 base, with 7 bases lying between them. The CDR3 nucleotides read TGTGCCAGCAGCGCGGACAGGAACACTGAAGCTTTCTTT. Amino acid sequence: CASSADRNTEAFF.

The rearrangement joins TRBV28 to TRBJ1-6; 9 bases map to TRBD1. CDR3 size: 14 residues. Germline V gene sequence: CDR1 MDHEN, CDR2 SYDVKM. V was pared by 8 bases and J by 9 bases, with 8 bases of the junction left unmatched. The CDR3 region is CASGVPGQGSPLHF. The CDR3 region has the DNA TGTGCCAGCGGGGTCCCGGGACAGGGTTCACCCCTCCACTTT. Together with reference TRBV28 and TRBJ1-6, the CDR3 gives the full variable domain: DVKVTQSSRYLVKRTGEKVFLECVQDMDHENMFWYRQDPGLGLRLIYFSYDVKMKEKGDIPEGYSVSREKKERFSLILESASTNQTSMYLCASGVPGQGSPLHFGNGTRLTVT.

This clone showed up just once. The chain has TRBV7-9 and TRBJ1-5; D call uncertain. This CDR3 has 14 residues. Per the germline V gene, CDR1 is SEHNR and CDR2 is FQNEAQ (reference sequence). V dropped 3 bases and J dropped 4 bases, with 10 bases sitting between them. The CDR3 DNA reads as TGTGCCAGCAGCTTTAATTCCCCAAATCAGCCCCAGCATTTT. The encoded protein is CASSFNSPNQPQHF.

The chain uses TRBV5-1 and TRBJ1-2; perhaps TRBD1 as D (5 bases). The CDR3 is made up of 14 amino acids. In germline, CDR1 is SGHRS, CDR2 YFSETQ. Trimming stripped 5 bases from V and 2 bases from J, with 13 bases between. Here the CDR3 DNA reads TGCGCCAGCAGGGGAGGGGCAGGGAACTATGGCTACACCTTC. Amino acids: CASRGGAGNYGYTF.

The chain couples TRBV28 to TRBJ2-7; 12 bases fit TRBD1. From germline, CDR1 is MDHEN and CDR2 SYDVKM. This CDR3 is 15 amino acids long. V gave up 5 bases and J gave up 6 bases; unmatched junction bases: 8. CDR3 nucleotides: TGTGCCAGCAGTCCCGGGACAGGGGGCTTAAGCGAGCAGTACTTC. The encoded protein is CASSPGTGGLSEQYF. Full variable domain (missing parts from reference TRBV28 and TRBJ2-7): DVKVTQSSRYLVKRTGEKVFLECVQDMDHENMFWYRQDPGLGLRLIYFSYDVKMKEKGDIPEGYSVSREKKERFSLILESASTNQTSMYLCASSPGTGGLSEQYFGPGTRLTVT.

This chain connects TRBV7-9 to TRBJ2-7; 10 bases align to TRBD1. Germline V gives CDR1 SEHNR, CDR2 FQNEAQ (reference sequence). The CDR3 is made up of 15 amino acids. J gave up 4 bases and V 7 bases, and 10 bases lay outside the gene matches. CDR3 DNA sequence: TGTGCCAGCACCTCTGGGGGGACAGGGGTTTACGAGCAGTACTTC. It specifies CASTSGGTGVYEQYF.

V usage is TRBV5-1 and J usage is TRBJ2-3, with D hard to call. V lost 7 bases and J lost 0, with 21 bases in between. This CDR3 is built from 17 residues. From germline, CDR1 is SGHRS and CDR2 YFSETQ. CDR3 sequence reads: CASSERRFGESTDTQYF. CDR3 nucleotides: TGCGCCAGCTCCGAGCGTCGATTTGGAGAGAGCACAGATACGCAGTATTTT.

The CDR3 nucleotides are TGTGCCATCAGTGAGCCCGGGACTGGTAGCAATCAGCCCCAGCATTTT. This encodes CAISEPGTGSNQPQHF. This chain uses TRBV10-3 with TRBJ1-5; D may be TRBD1 (5 bases). The germline gives CDR1 ENHRY, CDR2 SYGVKD. The CDR3 totals 16 residues. V was cut by 2 bases and J by 0 bases, with 11 bases left in between.

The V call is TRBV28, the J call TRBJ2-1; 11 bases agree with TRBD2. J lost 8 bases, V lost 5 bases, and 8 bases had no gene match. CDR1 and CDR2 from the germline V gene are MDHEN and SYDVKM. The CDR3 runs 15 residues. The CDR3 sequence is CASSHLAGGRDEQFF. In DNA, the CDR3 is TGTGCCAGCAGTCACCTAGCGGGGGGCCGGGATGAGCAGTTCTTC.

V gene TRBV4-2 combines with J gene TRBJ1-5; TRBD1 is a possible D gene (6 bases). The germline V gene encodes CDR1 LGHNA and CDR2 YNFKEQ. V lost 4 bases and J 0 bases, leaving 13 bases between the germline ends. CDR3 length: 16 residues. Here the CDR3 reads CASSRGTPNSNQPQHF. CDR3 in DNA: TGTGCCAGCAGCCGTGGGACACCTAATAGCAATCAGCCCCAGCATTTT.

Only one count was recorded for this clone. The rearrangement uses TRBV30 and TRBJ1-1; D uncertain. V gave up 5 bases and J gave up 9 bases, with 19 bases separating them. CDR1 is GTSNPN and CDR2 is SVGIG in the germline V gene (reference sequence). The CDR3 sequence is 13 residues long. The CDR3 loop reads CAWAPPQYPKAFF. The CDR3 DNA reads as TGTGCCTGGGCCCCCCCCCAGTATCCGAAAGCTTTCTTT.

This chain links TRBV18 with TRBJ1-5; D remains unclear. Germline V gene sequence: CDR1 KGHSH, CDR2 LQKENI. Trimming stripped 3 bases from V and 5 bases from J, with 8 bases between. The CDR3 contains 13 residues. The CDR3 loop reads CASSPRSDQPQHF. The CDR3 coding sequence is TGTGCCAGCTCACCGAGGAGTGATCAGCCCCAGCATTTT.

CDR3 residues: CASSPGTGVDYEQYF. The CDR3 bases are TGTGCCAGTAGTCCCGGGACAGGGGTTGATTACGAGCAGTACTTC. The genes are TRBV19 and TRBJ2-7; 10 nucleotides agree with TRBD1. V lost 5 bases to trimming and J lost 4 bases; unmatched junction nucleotides: 8. This CDR3 comprises 15 residues. Germline loops: CDR1 LNHDA, CDR2 SQIVND (reference sequence).

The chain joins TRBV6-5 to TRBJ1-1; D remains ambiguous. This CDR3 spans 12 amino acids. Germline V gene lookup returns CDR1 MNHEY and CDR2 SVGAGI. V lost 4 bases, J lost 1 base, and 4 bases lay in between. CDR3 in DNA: TGTGCCAGCAGTTTGGCGAACACTGAAGCTTTCTTT. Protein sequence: CASSLANTEAFF.

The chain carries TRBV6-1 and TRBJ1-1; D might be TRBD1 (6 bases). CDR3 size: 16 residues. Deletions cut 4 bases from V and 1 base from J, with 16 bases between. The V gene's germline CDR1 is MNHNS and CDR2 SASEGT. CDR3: CASSVMGGAKNTEAFF. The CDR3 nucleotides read TGTGCCAGCAGTGTGATGGGGGGCGCGAAGAACACTGAAGCTTTCTTT.

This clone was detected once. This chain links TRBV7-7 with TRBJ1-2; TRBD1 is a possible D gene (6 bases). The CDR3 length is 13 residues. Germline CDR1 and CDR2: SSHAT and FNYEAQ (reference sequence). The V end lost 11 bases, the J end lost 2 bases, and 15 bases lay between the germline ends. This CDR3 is CAGRGQGNYGYTF. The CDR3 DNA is TGTGCCGGCCGAGGGCAGGGGAACTATGGCTACACCTTC.

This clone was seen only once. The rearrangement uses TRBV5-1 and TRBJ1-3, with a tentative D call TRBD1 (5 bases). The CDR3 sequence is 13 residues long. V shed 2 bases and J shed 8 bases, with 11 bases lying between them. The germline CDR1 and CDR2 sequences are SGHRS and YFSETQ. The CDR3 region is CASSFGEGDTIYF. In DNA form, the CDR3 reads TGCGCCAGCAGCTTTGGGGAAGGGGACACCATATATTTT.

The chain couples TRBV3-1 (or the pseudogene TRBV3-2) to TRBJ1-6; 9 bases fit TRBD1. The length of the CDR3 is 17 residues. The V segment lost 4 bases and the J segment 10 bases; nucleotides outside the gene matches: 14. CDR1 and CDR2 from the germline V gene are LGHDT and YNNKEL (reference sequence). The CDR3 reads CASSLLSGQGSGSPLHF. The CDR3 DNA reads TGTGCCAGCAGCCTCCTCTCGGGACAGGGATCCGGGTCACCCCTCCACTTT.

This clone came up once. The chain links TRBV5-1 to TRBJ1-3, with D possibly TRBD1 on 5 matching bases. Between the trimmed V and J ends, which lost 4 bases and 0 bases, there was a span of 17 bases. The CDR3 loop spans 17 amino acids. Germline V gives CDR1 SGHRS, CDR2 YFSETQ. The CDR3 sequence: CASSGGGMRGSGNTIYF. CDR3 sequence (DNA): TGCGCCAGCAGCGGAGGAGGGATGAGGGGCTCTGGAAACACCATATATTTT.